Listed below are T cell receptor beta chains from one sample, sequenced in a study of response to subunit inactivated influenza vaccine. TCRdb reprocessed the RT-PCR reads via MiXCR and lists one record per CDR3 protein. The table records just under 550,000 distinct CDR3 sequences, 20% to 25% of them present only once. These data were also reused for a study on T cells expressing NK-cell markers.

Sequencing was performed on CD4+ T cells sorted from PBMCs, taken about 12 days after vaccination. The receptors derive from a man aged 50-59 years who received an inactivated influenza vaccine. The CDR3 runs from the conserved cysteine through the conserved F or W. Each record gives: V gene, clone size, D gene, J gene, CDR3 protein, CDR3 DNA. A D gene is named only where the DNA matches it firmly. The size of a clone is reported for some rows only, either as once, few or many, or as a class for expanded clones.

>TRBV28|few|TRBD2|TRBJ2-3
CASRGPGLAGGTTWTQYF
TGTGCCAGCAGGGGTCCGGGACTAGCGGGGGGGACGACTTGGACGCAGTATTTT
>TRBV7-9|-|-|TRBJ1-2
CASSFNGQSYGYTF
TGTGCCAGCAGCTTCAACGGACAGTCCTATGGCTACACCTTC
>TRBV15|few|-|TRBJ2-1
CATSGGNSYNEQFF
TGTGCCACCAGCGGGGGAAACTCCTACAATGAGCAGTTCTTC
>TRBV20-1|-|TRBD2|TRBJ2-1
CSARGGRASNEQFF
TGCAGTGCTAGGGGCGGGAGGGCCTCCAATGAGCAGTTCTTC
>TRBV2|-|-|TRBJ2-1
CASSELGSGGLSYNEQFF
TGTGCCAGCAGTGAATTGGGGAGTGGGGGCCTGTCCTACAATGAGCAGTTCTTC
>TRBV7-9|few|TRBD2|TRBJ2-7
CASSSLSGSTYEQYF
TGTGCCAGCAGCTCCCTAAGCGGGAGTACCTACGAGCAGTACTTC
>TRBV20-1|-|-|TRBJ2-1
CSATTGAVEQSNEQFF
TGCAGTGCTACCACCGGGGCGGTCGAACAATCCAATGAGCAGTTCTTC
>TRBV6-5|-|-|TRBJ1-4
CASSYGRGWAATNEKLFF
TGTGCCAGCAGTTACGGTCGAGGTTGGGCAGCAACTAATGAAAAACTGTTTTTT
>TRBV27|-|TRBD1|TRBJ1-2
CASSFEGGDGYTF
TGTGCCAGCAGTTTTGAAGGGGGCGATGGCTACACCTTC
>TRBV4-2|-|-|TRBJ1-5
CASSQTDGRGQPQHF
TGTGCCAGCAGCCAGACGGACGGCCGGGGTCAGCCCCAGCATTTT
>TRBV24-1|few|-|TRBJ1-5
CATRGAANQPQHF
TGTGCCACCAGGGGAGCAGCAAATCAGCCCCAGCATTTT
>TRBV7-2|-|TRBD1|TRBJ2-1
CASLKQGGYNEQFF
TGTGCCAGCTTGAAACAGGGGGGCTACAATGAGCAGTTCTTC
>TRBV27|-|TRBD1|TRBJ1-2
CSSSFRGFHGYTF
TGTTCCAGCAGTTTCAGGGGGTTCCATGGCTACACCTTC
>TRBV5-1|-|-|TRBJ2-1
CASSSQTGPGGEQFF
TGCGCCAGCAGCTCCCAGACAGGGCCGGGGGGTGAGCAGTTCTTC
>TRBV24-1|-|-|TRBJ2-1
CATSDSVASYNEQFF
TGTGCCACCAGTGATTCTGTAGCGTCCTACAATGAGCAGTTCTTC
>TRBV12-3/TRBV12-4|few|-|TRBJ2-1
CASSFGGLHNEQFF
TGTGCCAGCAGTTTCGGCGGGTTGCACAATGAGCAGTTCTTC
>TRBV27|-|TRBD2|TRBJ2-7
CAIRDRRTSGTYEQYF
TGTGCCATACGGGACAGAAGGACTAGCGGCACCTACGAGCAGTACTTC
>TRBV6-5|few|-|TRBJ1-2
CASSYVGGSYYGYTF
TGTGCCAGCAGTTACGTTGGGGGATCCTACTATGGCTACACCTTC
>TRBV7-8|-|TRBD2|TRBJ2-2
CASSSSSGRAIGELFF
TGTGCCAGCAGCTCCTCTAGCGGGAGGGCAATCGGGGAGCTGTTTTTT
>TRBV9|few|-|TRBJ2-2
CASSVGSRANTGELFF
TGTGCCAGCAGCGTAGGAAGCAGGGCCAACACCGGGGAGCTGTTTTTT
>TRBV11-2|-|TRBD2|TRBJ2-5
CASSLDGGAEETQYF
TGTGCCAGCAGCTTAGACGGGGGGGCGGAAGAGACCCAGTACTTC
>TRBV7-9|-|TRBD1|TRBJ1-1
CASSPGQTYEAFF
TGTGCCAGCAGCCCGGGACAGACATATGAAGCTTTCTTT
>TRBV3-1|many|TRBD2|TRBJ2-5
CASSQTSGSQETQYF
TGTGCCAGCAGCCAAACTAGCGGGAGCCAAGAGACCCAGTACTTC
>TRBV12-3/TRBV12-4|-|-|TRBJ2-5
CASSLLGRGAETQYF
TGTGCCAGCAGTTTGCTGGGCAGGGGGGCAGAGACCCAGTACTTC
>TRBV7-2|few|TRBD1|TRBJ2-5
CASSRGQGGTQYF
TGTGCCAGCAGCCGTGGACAGGGAGGGACCCAGTACTTC
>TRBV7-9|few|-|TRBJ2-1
CASSFYRGSSSYNEQFF
TGTGCCAGCAGCTTTTATAGGGGATCGAGCTCCTACAATGAGCAGTTCTTC
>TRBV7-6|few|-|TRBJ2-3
CASSLLRAKSTDTQYF
TGTGCCAGCAGCTTATTACGGGCGAAGAGCACAGATACGCAGTATTTT
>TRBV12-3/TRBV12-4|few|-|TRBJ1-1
CASSLYRETEAFF
TGTGCCAGCAGTTTGTACCGGGAAACTGAAGCTTTCTTT
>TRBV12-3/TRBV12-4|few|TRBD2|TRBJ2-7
CASSATGLAGEQYF
TGTGCCAGCAGCGCTACCGGACTAGCGGGAGAGCAGTACTTC
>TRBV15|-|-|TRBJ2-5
CATSTPGAAPLETQYF
TGTGCCACCAGCACCCCGGGGGCAGCCCCCCTAGAGACCCAGTACTTC
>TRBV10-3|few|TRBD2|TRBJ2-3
CAISEAGVGSDTQYF
TGTGCCATCAGCGAAGCGGGAGTTGGGTCAGATACGCAGTATTTT
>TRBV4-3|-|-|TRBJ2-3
CASSQEPGGGNTQYF
TGCGCCAGCAGCCAAGAACCAGGTGGGGGAAATACGCAGTATTTT
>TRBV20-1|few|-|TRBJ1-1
CSARSEEAFF
TGCAGTGCTAGATCCGAGGAAGCTTTCTTT
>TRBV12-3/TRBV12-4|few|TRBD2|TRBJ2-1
CASSLGTSGNEQFF
TGTGCCAGCAGTTTAGGGACTAGCGGGAATGAGCAGTTCTTC
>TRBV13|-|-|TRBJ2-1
CASKDVIAYNEQFF
TGTGCCAGCAAGGACGTGATAGCCTACAATGAGCAGTTCTTC
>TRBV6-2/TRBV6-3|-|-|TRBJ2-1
CASSLDRLSVPSSYNEQFF
TGTGCCAGCAGCCTCGACCGGTTAAGCGTCCCCAGCTCCTACAATGAGCAGTTCTTC
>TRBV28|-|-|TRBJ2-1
CASTSSTGTWRNEQFF
TGTGCCAGCACCAGTTCGACGGGAACTTGGCGGAATGAGCAGTTCTTC
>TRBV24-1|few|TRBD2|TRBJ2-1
CATSRTSGRRNEQFF
TGTGCCACCAGTAGGACTAGCGGGAGACGCAATGAGCAGTTCTTC
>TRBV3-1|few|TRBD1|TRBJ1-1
CASRKDRGAEAFF
TGTGCCAGCAGGAAGGACAGGGGGGCTGAAGCTTTCTTT
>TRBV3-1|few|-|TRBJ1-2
CASSQSGGRPSNYGYTF
TGTGCCAGCAGCCAGAGTGGTGGCAGGCCGTCTAACTATGGCTACACCTTC
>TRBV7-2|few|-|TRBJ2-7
CASSLAGSGANSYEQYF
TGTGCCAGCAGCTTAGCAGGTTCAGGGGCCAACTCCTACGAGCAGTACTTC
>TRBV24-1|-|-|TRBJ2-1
CATSDLNTYNEQFF
TGTGCCACCAGTGATTTGAACACCTACAATGAGCAGTTCTTC
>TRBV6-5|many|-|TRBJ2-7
CASSFLQNYEQYF
TGTGCCAGCAGTTTCTTACAGAACTACGAGCAGTACTTC
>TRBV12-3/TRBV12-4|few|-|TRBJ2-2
CASSLWTTTGELFF
TGTGCCAGCAGTTTATGGACTACGACCGGGGAGCTGTTTTTT
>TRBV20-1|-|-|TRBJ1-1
CSARDLRKYNTEAFF
TGCAGTGCTAGAGATTTGCGTAAATATAACACTGAAGCTTTCTTT
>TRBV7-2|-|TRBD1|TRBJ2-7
CASSLTGTRGYEQYF
TGTGCCAGCAGCTTGACAGGGACAAGGGGCTACGAGCAGTACTTC
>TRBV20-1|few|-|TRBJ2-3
CSARAESPDTQYF
TGCAGTGCTAGAGCCGAGAGCCCAGATACGCAGTATTTT
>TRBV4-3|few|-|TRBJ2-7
CASSQALGGTYEQYF
TGCGCCAGCAGCCAAGCTCTCGGGGGAACCTACGAGCAGTACTTC
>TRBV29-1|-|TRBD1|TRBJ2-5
CSVRRGTGQETQYF
TGCAGCGTCCGCCGAGGGACAGGACAAGAGACCCAGTACTTC
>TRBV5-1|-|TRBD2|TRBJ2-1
CASRGTSGRAQTNEQFF
TGCGCCAGCCGAGGGACTAGCGGGAGGGCCCAGACCAATGAGCAGTTCTTC
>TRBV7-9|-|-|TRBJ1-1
CASSLARRGERAFF
TGTGCCAGCAGCTTAGCGCGGAGAGGGGAACGGGCTTTCTTT
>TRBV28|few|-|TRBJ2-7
CASRPTGPPVVNF
TGTGCCAGCAGGCCCACCGGGCCGCCCGTCGTGAACTTC
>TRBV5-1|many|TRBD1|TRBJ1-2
CASSTTDRGFYGYTF
TGCGCCAGCAGCACTACGGACAGGGGTTTCTACGGCTACACCTTC
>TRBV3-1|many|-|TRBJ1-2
CASSRGTNGYTF
TGTGCCAGCAGCCGTGGGACAAATGGCTACACCTTC
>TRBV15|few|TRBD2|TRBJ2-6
CATSTSGIDSGANVLTF
TGTGCCACCAGTACTAGCGGGATCGACTCTGGGGCCAACGTCCTGACTTTC
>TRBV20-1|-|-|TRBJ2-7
CSASSGNYEQYF
TGCAGTGCTAGTAGTGGGAACTACGAGCAGTACTTC
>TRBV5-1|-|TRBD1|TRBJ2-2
CASSWSPTGTGFTGELFF
TGCGCCAGCAGCTGGTCCCCTACCGGGACAGGGTTTACCGGGGAGCTGTTTTTT
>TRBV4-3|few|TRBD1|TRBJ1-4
CASSPRGQPNEKLFF
TGCGCCAGCAGCCCCCGGGGACAGCCTAATGAAAAACTGTTTTTT
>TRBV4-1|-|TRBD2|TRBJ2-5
CASSQDGLAVETQYF
TGCGCCAGCAGCCAAGATGGGCTAGCGGTAGAGACCCAGTACTTC
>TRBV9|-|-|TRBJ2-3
CASSVGTFTDTQYF
TGTGCCAGCAGCGTGGGGACTTTCACAGATACGCAGTATTTT